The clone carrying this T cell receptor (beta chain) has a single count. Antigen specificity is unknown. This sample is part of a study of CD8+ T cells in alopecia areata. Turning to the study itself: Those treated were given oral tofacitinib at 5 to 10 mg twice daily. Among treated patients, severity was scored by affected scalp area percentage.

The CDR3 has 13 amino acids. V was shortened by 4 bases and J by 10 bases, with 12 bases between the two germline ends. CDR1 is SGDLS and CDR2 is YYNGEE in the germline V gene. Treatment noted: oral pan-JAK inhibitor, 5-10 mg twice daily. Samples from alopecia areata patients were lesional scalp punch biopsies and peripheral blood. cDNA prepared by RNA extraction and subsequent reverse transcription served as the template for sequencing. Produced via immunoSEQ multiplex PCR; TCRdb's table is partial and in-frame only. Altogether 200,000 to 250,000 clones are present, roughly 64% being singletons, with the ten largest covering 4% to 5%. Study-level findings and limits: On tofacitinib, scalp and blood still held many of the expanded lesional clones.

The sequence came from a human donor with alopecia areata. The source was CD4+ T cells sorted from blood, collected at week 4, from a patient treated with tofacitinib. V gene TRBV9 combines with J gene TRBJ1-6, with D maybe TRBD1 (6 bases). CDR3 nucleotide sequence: TGTGCCAGCAGCCCCGACAGGATCTCACCCCTCCACTTT. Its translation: CASSPDRISPLHF.